This is a list of T cell receptor beta chains from one sample in a study of CD8 T cells in ankylosing spondylitis. Using its own MiXCR run on the 5' RACE reads, TCRdb lists one record per CDR3 protein. The sample holds 750,000 to 850,000 distinct CDR3 sequences; about 10% are singletons and the top ten take roughly 0.51%. Sequencing was carried out using blood, either unsorted or a sorted T cell fraction (not recorded which). Receptors were obtained from a male donor with ankylosing spondylitis. Each CDR3 is given with its conserved first and last residue. The order of the fields is J gene, D gene, clone size, V gene, CDR3 DNA, CDR3 protein. A D gene is named only where the DNA matches it firmly. Where a row states a size, it is once, few, many or the class of an expanded clone; other rows omit it.

TRBJ2-1,NA,NA,TRBV20-1,TGCAGTGCGCCACCGGACGGGGGGCTTGGCGATGAGCAGTTCTTC,CSAPPDGGLGDEQFF
TRBJ2-7,TRBD1,NA,TRBV7-9,TGTGCCAGCAGCCAAGCACAGGGGGACTACGAGCAGTACTTC,CASSQAQGDYEQYF
TRBJ2-1,NA,NA,TRBV7-3,TGTGCCAGCAGCTTCAGAGGGGGTGGACAGGAGCAGTTCTTC,CASSFRGGGQEQFF
TRBJ2-5,NA,NA,TRBV15,TGTGCCACCAGCAGAGAATCCTTATACCAAGAGACCCAGTACTTC,CATSRESLYQETQYF
TRBJ1-1,NA,NA,TRBV7-9,TGTGCCAGCAGACCACAGAACACTGAAGCTTTCTTT,CASRPQNTEAFF
TRBJ1-3,NA,NA,TRBV5-1,TGCGCCAGCAGCTGGGACCCCGAATCTGGAAACACCATATATTTT,CASSWDPESGNTIYF
TRBJ1-2,NA,many,TRBV20-1,TGCAGTGCCGCGGACCACGCCAACTATGGCTACACCTTC,CSAADHANYGYTF
TRBJ1-1,NA,NA,TRBV10-3,TGTGCCATCAGTAGGTTTAGACAAACGAACACTGAAGCTTTCTTT,CAISRFRQTNTEAFF
TRBJ2-1,TRBD1,few,TRBV20-1,TGCAGTGCTAGAAAGGGGGCAAAGGATGAGCAGTTCTTC,CSARKGAKDEQFF
TRBJ1-2,TRBD1,NA,TRBV6-1,TGTGCCAGCACCTCATCGTGGACAGGGATATCCTACACCTTC,CASTSSWTGISYTF
TRBJ2-3,TRBD2,many,TRBV6-5,TGTGCCAGCAGTTACTCGCGGGAGTCGCCGATTGATACGCAGTATTTT,CASSYSRESPIDTQYF
TRBJ2-2,TRBD1,NA,TRBV7-2,TGTGCCAGCAGCTTAACCGGGACAGGGAACACCGGGGAGCTGTTTTTT,CASSLTGTGNTGELFF
TRBJ2-7,NA,NA,TRBV7-3,TGTGCCAGCAGTAAAGGGACTTTCTGGACCTACGAGCAGTACTTC,CASSKGTFWTYEQYF
TRBJ2-7,NA,few,TRBV12-3/TRBV12-4,TGTGCCAGCAGTTTAAGGGACGCCCTCTCCTACGAGCAGTACTTC,CASSLRDALSYEQYF
TRBJ2-5,NA,NA,TRBV27,TGTGCCAGCAGTCCCACCTTAAAGGGATGGTTGGAGACCCAGTACTTC,CASSPTLKGWLETQYF
TRBJ2-2,TRBD1,few,TRBV11-1,TGTGCCAGCAGCTCCCGACAGGGATTGTACACCGGGGAGCTGTTTTTT,CASSSRQGLYTGELFF
TRBJ2-7,NA,NA,TRBV27,TGTGCCAGCAGTCCCTTCGTTTCCAGGGATAGGGCCTACGAGCAGTACTTC,CASSPFVSRDRAYEQYF
TRBJ1-2,NA,NA,TRBV9,TGTGCCAGCAGCGAGTCACCGGGGAGGGTTGCGGACTATGGCTACACCTTC,CASSESPGRVADYGYTF
TRBJ2-7,NA,NA,TRBV29-1,TGCAGCGTAACGATCCGAAGGGGTTTCGGGCAGTACTTC,CSVTIRRGFGQYF
TRBJ1-5,NA,many,TRBV29-1,TGCAGCGTTTCCAGGGGATCAGAACAGCCCCAGCATTTT,CSVSRGSEQPQHF
TRBJ2-7,TRBD2,NA,TRBV6-5,TGTGCCAGCAGTTATAATTGGGGGGGCTACGAGCAGTACTTC,CASSYNWGGYEQYF
TRBJ2-7,TRBD1,many,TRBV29-1,TGCAGCGTGATACCGGGACAGGGTACGCAGTACTTC,CSVIPGQGTQYF
TRBJ2-7,NA,NA,TRBV21-1,TGTGCCAGCAGCAAAGCCTACGGACTAGCGGTTCGCTTTTTCTACGAGCAGTACTTC,CASSKAYGLAVRFFYEQYF
TRBJ2-2,NA,many,TRBV15,TGTGCCACCAGCAGAGACCGTTTTACTAGGACAACCGGGGAGCTGTTTTTT,CATSRDRFTRTTGELFF
TRBJ2-7,TRBD2,NA,TRBV10-3,TGTGCCATCAGTGTGGGTAGCGGGGGGGAGCAGTACTTC,CAISVGSGGEQYF
TRBJ2-5,TRBD2,few,TRBV27,TGTGCCAGCGCGCCGCGGGGTAGCGGGAGGCTCGAGACCCAGTACTTC,CASAPRGSGRLETQYF
TRBJ2-7,NA,few,TRBV2,TGTGCCAGCAGTGAAGGGAAAGGGTCCTACGAGCAGTACTTC,CASSEGKGSYEQYF
TRBJ1-4,NA,NA,TRBV4-3,TGCGCCAGCAGCCAAGATGCCAGAGGAGAAAAACTGTTTTTT,CASSQDARGEKLFF
TRBJ2-7,NA,few,TRBV5-1,TGCGCCAGCAGCTTTAACAGGGACTCCTACGAGCAGTACTTC,CASSFNRDSYEQYF
TRBJ2-5,NA,NA,TRBV4-3,TGCGCCAGCAGCCAAGATGTGGGAGAGACCCAGTACTTC,CASSQDVGETQYF
TRBJ2-7,NA,few,TRBV5-1,TGCGCCAGCACCCTAGACGGGGTTGGTGAGTACGAGCAGTACTTC,CASTLDGVGEYEQYF
TRBJ1-1,NA,NA,TRBV6-2/TRBV6-3,TGTGCCAGCAGCCTTCGGTCCAGGAGCACTGAAGCTTTCTTT,CASSLRSRSTEAFF
TRBJ2-4,NA,NA,TRBV5-5,TGTGCCAGCAGCTTGGGTCAGGGGCTGAACATTCAGTACTTC,CASSLGQGLNIQYF
TRBJ2-6,NA,NA,TRBV3-1,TGTGCCAGCAGCCAACTCGCTGGGGCCAACGTCCTGACTTTC,CASSQLAGANVLTF
TRBJ2-7,NA,NA,TRBV6-1,TGTGCCAGCAGTGAAGCGTCCATACGAGGCCGCGAGCAGTACTTC,CASSEASIRGREQYF
TRBJ2-3,TRBD1,few,TRBV27,TGTGCCAGCAGTTGGGGACAGGGAGAGACAGATACGCAGTATTTT,CASSWGQGETDTQYF
TRBJ2-5,TRBD1,few,TRBV5-5,TGTGCCAGCAGCTTTTCCCGGGACAGGGGTTTCCAAGAGACCCAGTACTTC,CASSFSRDRGFQETQYF
TRBJ2-3,NA,NA,TRBV5-1,TGCGCCAGCAGCTCGGTACCCGGGGCGCCCCCGAGCACAGGTACGCAGTATTTT,CASSSVPGAPPSTGTQYF
TRBJ1-5,NA,few,TRBV28,TGTGCCAGCAGATACGCAGTCGCTGGGGTTGCCCAGCATTTT,CASRYAVAGVAQHF
TRBJ1-1,NA,NA,TRBV6-2/TRBV6-3,TGTGCCAGCAGTCACCGACAGAACACTGAAGCTTTCTTT,CASSHRQNTEAFF
TRBJ2-7,TRBD1,few,TRBV24-1,TGTGCCACCAGTGATAATCCCGGGACAGGGTTTCGCAACGAGCAGTACTTC,CATSDNPGTGFRNEQYF
TRBJ1-4,NA,few,TRBV28,TGTGCCAGCAGTTCCATCGACGGCGAAAAACTGTTTTTT,CASSSIDGEKLFF
TRBJ1-3,NA,many,TRBV10-1,TGCGCCAGCAGTGATGCGGGCTCTGGAAACACCATATATTTT,CASSDAGSGNTIYF
TRBJ1-1,NA,NA,TRBV12-3/TRBV12-4,TGTGCCAGCAGACCTCAGACATACGAGCGTTCTTTCTTT,CASRPQTYERSFF
TRBJ2-1,TRBD2,few,TRBV10-3,TGTGCCATCAAAAGCGGGAGATCTTTCAATGAGCAGTTCTTC,CAIKSGRSFNEQFF
TRBJ2-5,TRBD2,many,TRBV6-2/TRBV6-3,TGTGCCAGCAGGGACCCGGGACTACAAGAGACCCAGTACTTC,CASRDPGLQETQYF